What follows are 15 T cell receptor beta chains derived from one specimen sequenced in a study of technical replicates of blood from several donors. Sequencing was performed with immunoSEQ multiplex PCR; in TCRdb, only in-frame clones are kept and a portion is missing. The sample consists of 55,000 to 75,000 clones, 93% of them appearing once. Sequenced input: PBMCs. The receptors stem from a human donor in good health. Some clones in this sample may be carry-over from other donors' samples.

The chain couples TRBV18 to TRBJ1-2; perhaps TRBD1 as D (6 bases). The V end was cut by 6 bases, the J end by 6 bases, with 17 bases between. Germline values: CDR1 KGHSH, CDR2 LQKENI. The CDR3 length is 14 residues. The CDR3 region has the DNA TGTGCCAGCTCGCCCACGGAGGGGGGGCATGGCTACACCTTC. The encoded protein is CASSPTEGGHGYTF.

The chain uses TRBV4-2 and TRBJ1-5; D possibly corresponds to TRBD1 (6 bases). The CDR3 covers 15 residues. Trimming removed 0 bases at V and 5 bases at J, with 11 bases between. The germline CDR1 and CDR2 sequences are LGHNA and YNFKEQ. The CDR3 here is CASSQDLGAHQPQHF. In DNA, the CDR3 is TGTGCCAGCAGCCAAGATTTGGGGGCCCATCAGCCCCAGCATTTT.

The V and J genes are TRBV9 and TRBJ2-1, with 8 bases fitting TRBD2. CDR1 is SGDLS, CDR2 YYNGEE, per germline. The CDR3 runs to 13 residues. With 0 bases clipped from V and 13 bases from J, the junction kept 6 bases outside the gene matches. CDR3 DNA: TGTGCCAGCAGCGTAGCTACCGGGGGGGACCAGTTCTTC. The encoded protein is CASSVATGGDQFF.

The chain links TRBV7-9 to TRBJ1-2; no clear D gene. Germline V CDR1 and CDR2: SEHNR, FQNEAQ (reference sequence). V was trimmed by 0 bases and J by 4 bases, leaving 6 bases between them. The CDR3 is 13 amino acids. The CDR3 here is CASSLASSYGYTF. CDR3 coding DNA: TGTGCCAGCAGCTTAGCATCGTCCTATGGCTACACCTTC.

V usage is TRBV9 and J usage is TRBJ2-2; 12 bases are shared with TRBD2. The CDR3 is 14 amino acids. Germline V gene sequence: CDR1 SGDLS, CDR2 YYNGEE. V trimming: 6 bases; J trimming: 5 bases; junction bases outside the gene matches: 2. The CDR3 DNA reads as TGTGCCAGCAAAGGGACTAGCGGGACCGGGGAGCTGTTTTTT. This gives the protein CASKGTSGTGELFF.

The chain links TRBV12-5 to TRBJ2-3; 9 nucleotides line up with TRBD2. The V and J ends lost 7 bases and 4 bases, in that order; junction bases with no gene match: 9. Per the germline V gene, CDR1 is LGHNT and CDR2 is FRNRAP. The CDR3 totals 15 residues. The CDR3 nucleotides read TGTGCTAGTGTTACCCTTGCGGGAGGGGCAGATACGCAGTATTTT. It translates to CASVTLAGGADTQYF.

The rearrangement uses TRBV5-6 and TRBJ2-1, with D possibly matching TRBD1 (5 bases). Trimming took 2 bases from V and 0 from J, leaving 9 bases between them. Germline lookup yields CDR1 SGHDT and CDR2 YYEEEE. This CDR3 region has 15 residues. CDR3 sequence reads: CASSFPDSSYNEQFF. DNA of the CDR3: TGTGCCAGCAGCTTTCCAGACAGCTCCTACAATGAGCAGTTCTTC.

The chain combines TRBV29-1 with TRBJ2-5; D might be TRBD1 (6 bases). The V end was cut by 6 bases, the J end by 2 bases, with 13 bases between. The germline V gene encodes CDR1 SQVTM and CDR2 ANQGSEA. The CDR3 has 13 amino acids. CDR3 sequence reads: CSVDRDDQETQYF. The CDR3 region has the DNA TGCAGCGTGGACAGAGATGATCAAGAGACCCAGTACTTC.

The chain joins TRBV15 to TRBJ1-2; 8 positions match TRBD1. The V and J ends lost 0 bases and 6 bases, in that order; junction bases with no gene match: 18. The CDR3 spans 19 residues. Looked up from germline, CDR1 is LNHNV and CDR2 is YYDKDF (reference sequence). For the CDR3, the DNA is TGTGCCACCAGCAGAGATTTGTCAGGGGGCGCAAGGATGGAACATGGCTACACCTTC. Amino acids: CATSRDLSGGARMEHGYTF. Drawing the rest from reference TRBV15 and TRBJ1-2, the complete variable domain is DAMVIQNPRYQVTQFGKPVTLSCSQTLNHNVMYWYQQKSSQAPKLLFHYYDKDFNNEADTPDNFQSRRPNTSFCFLDIRSPGLGDTAMYLCATSRDLSGGARMEHGYTFGSGTRLTVV.

The V call is TRBV19, the J call TRBJ1-5, with no clear D. This CDR3 spans 14 amino acids. CDR1 and CDR2 (germline): LNHDA, SQIVND (reference sequence). Trimming cost V 5 bases and J 11 bases, with 19 bases left between them. CDR3 DNA: TGTGCCAGTAGTGTCGAGGAGGGTAGTATAACCCAGCATTTT. It is translated as CASSVEEGSITQHF.

The chain employs TRBV27 and TRBJ2-1, with D perhaps TRBD1 (5 bases). Trimming shortened V by 7 bases and J by 7 bases, and 11 bases separated the two germline ends. The CDR3 consists of 12 residues. The germline V gene encodes CDR1 MNHEY and CDR2 SMNVEV (reference sequence). CDR3 DNA: TGTGCCAGCACCGACGCAGGGAATGAGCAGTTCTTC. Translated: CASTDAGNEQFF.

The CDR3 protein is CASTIAGGTYEQYF. The CDR3 nucleotides read TGTGCCAGCACCATAGCGGGAGGGACCTACGAGCAGTACTTC. V gene TRBV7-2 combines with J gene TRBJ2-7; 11 bases agree with TRBD2. The CDR3 covers 14 residues. Looked up from germline, CDR1 is SGHTA and CDR2 is FQGNSA. The V gene end was trimmed by 7 bases and the J gene end by 2 bases; junction bases not matched to a gene: 4.

The V call is TRBV28, the J call TRBJ2-1; 8 nucleotides align to TRBD1. V was clipped by 2 bases and J by 4 bases; unmatched bases: 4. There are 15 residues in the CDR3. The germline gives CDR1 MDHEN, CDR2 SYDVKM. CDR3 coding DNA: TGTGCCAGCAGTTTACAGGGGGCTTCATACAATGAGCAGTTCTTC. Protein product: CASSLQGASYNEQFF.

This chain links TRBV4-3 with TRBJ1-2; no clear D gene. Trimming removed 4 bases from V and 3 bases from J, with 12 bases in between. This CDR3 contains 14 residues. Germline values: CDR1 LGHNA, CDR2 YSLEER. The CDR3 loop reads CASSLLQADYGYTF. In DNA form, the CDR3 reads TGCGCCAGCAGCCTCCTTCAGGCAGACTATGGCTACACCTTC.

V is TRBV4-3 and J is TRBJ1-2; 8 nucleotides line up with TRBD1. Germline V gene data show CDR1 as LGHNA and CDR2 as YSLEER. With 6 bases clipped from V and 2 bases from J, the junction kept 8 bases outside the gene matches. CDR3 size: 15 residues. The CDR3 DNA sequence: TGCGCCAGCAGTCTTGATGACAGGGGCAACTATGGCTACACCTTC. Translation gives CASSLDDRGNYGYTF.